The clone carrying this T cell receptor (beta chain) was recorded once. Antigen: not known. This entry is derived from a study of cytotoxic CD8 clonotypes in ibrutinib-treated CLL. Overall study: 11 relapsed/refractory, about 14 treatment-naive; approximately 18 IGHV unmutated. Regarding the study as a whole: Clonality increased at ibrutinib response and stayed stable in sustained remission. At progression, however, it fell back toward baseline. At baseline, clonality was higher than in age-matched healthy donors and correlated with CD8+ counts.

Depths of 1 in 200,000 to 1 in 1 million T cells were the sequencing target. Libraries were prepared by immunoSEQ multiplex PCR; TCRdb keeps only in-frame clonotypes and omits some of them. The sample includes about 39,000 clones, about two thirds of them seen just once. Trimming took off 5 bases at V and 5 bases at J, with 17 bases between the two ends. Germline CDR1 is SGHAT and CDR2 is FQNNGV. This CDR3 is 15 amino acids long. V gene TRBV11-2 combines with J gene TRBJ2-3; D may be TRBD1 or TRBD2 (6 bases each). This receptor was identified in a human donor with chronic lymphocytic leukemia. This specimen was PBMCs, taken at disease progression, from a patient treated with ibrutinib. The CDR3 is CASSQNPGAGDTQYF. As DNA, the CDR3 is TGTGCCAGCAGCCAGAACCCGGGGGCTGGAGATACGCAGTATTTT.